This TCR beta chain was recovered during a study of blood T cell repertoires in COVID-19. Study context: The samples span acute and convalescent COVID-19 from the United States, Italy and Spain. PBMCs, B-cell-depleted T cells, or T cells provided the cDNA or gDNA that made up the material.

The CDR3 length is 15 residues. After removal of 4 bases from V and 2 bases from J, the junction contained 7 bases not matched to a gene. Germline lookup yields CDR1 MDHEN and CDR2 SYDVKM. Source study methods: Reference gene primer amplification in the assay estimated nucleated cell counts. The assay was immunoSEQ multiplex PCR, and TCRdb's table has in-frame clones only and misses some. That table gives V, J and clone size, and the DNA gave D and trimming. The table lists more than 45,000 clones, less than 95% of them singletons. This receptor was obtained from a human donor in a cohort sampled during active COVID-19. The chain couples TRBV28 to TRBJ2-5; TRBD1 matches 7 bases. The sample consisted of peripheral blood. CDR3 nucleotides: TGTGCCAGCAGTTACCAATGGGACAGACAAGAGACCCAGTACTTC. It translates to CASSYQWDRQETQYF.